The TCR beta chain under discussion was sequenced for a study of cytomegalovirus exposure and HLA in healthy donors. Primers for the PCR totalled 60 Vbeta and 13 Jbeta. Sequencing used immunoSEQ multiplex PCR; TCRdb keeps in-frame clones, though not all of them. The sample lists 100,000 to 150,000 clones; approximately 80% were seen once. Sample: PBMCs. The sequence was collected from a man under 40 in good health and CMV-seronegative.

This chain's CDR3 is CASSIQGMNTEAFF. The CDR3 bases are TGCGCCAGCAGCATACAGGGAATGAACACTGAAGCTTTCTTT. This chain joins TRBV5-1 and TRBJ1-1; D perhaps matches TRBD1 (6 bases). The CDR3 runs to 14 residues. V gave up 4 bases and J gave up 0 bases, with 10 bases separating them. In germline, CDR1 is SGHRS, CDR2 YFSETQ. The entire variable domain, with the rest obtained from reference TRBV5-1 and TRBJ1-1, is as follows: KAGVTQTPRYLIKTRGQQVTLSCSPISGHRSVSWYQQTPGQGLQFLFEYFSETQRNKGNFPGRFSGRQFSNSRSEMNVSTLELGDSALYLCASSIQGMNTEAFFGQGTRLTVV.